Shown below are 21 T cell receptor beta chains from a single sample sequenced in a study of blood T cell repertoires in COVID-19. Sequencing used immunoSEQ multiplex PCR; TCRdb keeps in-frame clones, though not all of them. The repertoire holds around 170,000 clones, with 80% to 85% as singletons. Sequenced: peripheral blood. These receptors were collected from an older woman with acute or convalescent COVID-19.

The CDR3 nucleotides read TGTGCCAGCAGTCCGGCGGGACAGGGTTCACCCCTCCACTTT. It codes for CASSPAGQGSPLHF. The rearrangement joins TRBV27 to TRBJ1-6, with 9 bases aligning to TRBD1. The CDR3 is 14 residues long. CDR1 and CDR2 (germline): MNHEY, SMNVEV (reference sequence). The V segment lost 5 bases and the J segment 9 bases; nucleotides outside the gene matches: 5.

The J gene is TRBJ1-4, the V gene TRBV6-5; 9 positions match TRBD1. The CDR3 spans 15 residues. V shed 2 bases and J 8 bases; nucleotides not matched to a gene: 6. In germline, CDR1 is MNHEY, CDR2 SVGAGI. This CDR3 is CASSYDTGTGEKLFF. CDR3 nucleotides: TGTGCCAGCAGTTACGATACCGGGACAGGGGAAAAACTGTTTTTT.

As DNA, the CDR3 is TGTGCCACCAGCAGAGAGGGGCCCTACGAGCAGTACTTC. It specifies CATSREGPYEQYF. The chain carries TRBV15 and TRBJ2-7, with D possibly matching TRBD1 (5 bases). Trimming removed 0 bases at V and 2 bases at J, with 5 bases between. The germline V gene encodes CDR1 LNHNV and CDR2 YYDKDF (reference sequence). This CDR3 comprises 13 residues.

The chain combines TRBV6-6 with TRBJ2-7; 9 bases line up with TRBD1. Losses at the gene ends were 6 bases for V and 3 bases for J; bases not matched to a gene: 6. Germline CDR1 reads MNHNY; CDR2 reads SVGAGI (reference sequence). The CDR3 runs to 14 residues. CDR3 in amino acids: CASRAPGQGYEQYF. The CDR3 DNA reads TGTGCCAGCAGGGCCCCGGGACAGGGCTACGAGCAGTACTTC.

The gene calls are TRBV18 and TRBJ2-7; weak D call: TRBD1 (5 bases). Trimming removed 6 bases from V and 3 bases from J, with 9 bases in between. The CDR3 length is 12 residues. Germline V CDR1 and CDR2: KGHSH, LQKENI. The CDR3 protein is CASSLDSYEQYF. DNA for the CDR3: TGTGCCAGCTCGTTAGACAGCTACGAGCAGTACTTC. The full variable domain, in which reference TRBV18 and TRBJ2-7 provide the parts outside the CDR3, is NAGVMQNPRHLVRRRGQEARLRCSPMKGHSHVYWYRQLPEEGLKFMVYLQKENIIDESGMPKERFSAEFPKEGPSILRIQQVVRGDSAAYFCASSLDSYEQYFGPGTRLTVT.

The V gene is TRBV12-5, the J gene TRBJ2-1, with a possible D match to TRBD1 (5 bases). The ends were cut back, 0 bases at V and 0 bases at J, with 12 bases in the middle. The CDR3 spans 17 residues. Germline V CDR1 and CDR2: LGHNT, FRNRAP. The CDR3 reads CASGLVGLSSSYNEQFF. CDR3 nucleotides: TGTGCTAGTGGTTTGGTGGGGCTATCGAGCTCCTACAATGAGCAGTTCTTC.

This chain connects TRBV27 to TRBJ1-4; D call uncertain. CDR1 is MNHEY, CDR2 SMNVEV, per germline (reference sequence). This CDR3 is built from 17 residues. V lost 0 bases and J 0 bases, leaving 11 bases between the germline ends. The CDR3 protein is CASSLSAEATTNEKLFF. The CDR3 region has the DNA TGTGCCAGCAGTTTATCCGCCGAGGCGACAACTAATGAAAAACTGTTTTTT.

The CDR3 sequence: CASNNQGSGNTIYF. The CDR3 DNA sequence: TGTGCCAGCAACAACCAGGGGTCTGGAAACACCATATATTTT. This rearrangement joins TRBV7-2 to TRBJ1-3, with a weak D call TRBD1 (6 bases). This CDR3 is built from 14 residues. V was trimmed by 7 bases and J by 1 base, leaving 11 bases between them. Germline V CDR1 and CDR2: SGHTA, FQGNSA.

The chain recombines TRBV18 with TRBJ1-5; 7 bases map to TRBD1. Germline CDR1 and CDR2: KGHSH and LQKENI. Trimming took 4 bases from V and 3 from J; bases not matched to a gene: 3. The CDR3 consists of 14 residues. CDR3 amino acids: CASSLTGYNQPQHF. CDR3 in DNA: TGTGCCAGCTCACTGACAGGGTACAATCAGCCCCAGCATTTT.

The chain carries TRBV7-2 and TRBJ2-7, with D unclear. The CDR3 covers 15 residues. V lost 2 bases and J 0 bases, leaving 11 bases between the germline ends. Germline V gene lookup returns CDR1 SGHTA and CDR2 FQGNSA. DNA of the CDR3: TGTGCCAGCAGCTTATCGCGCTCGAGCTCCTACGAGCAGTACTTC. This gives the protein CASSLSRSSSYEQYF.

V and J are TRBV27 and TRBJ1-5; perhaps TRBD1 as D (6 bases). V was pared by 5 bases and J by 0 bases, with 11 bases between. This CDR3 is 15 amino acids long. Germline CDR1 reads MNHEY; CDR2 reads SMNVEV (reference sequence). As DNA, the CDR3 is TGTGCCAGCAGTCTCGAGGGGGATAGCAATCAGCCCCAGCATTTT. Its protein is CASSLEGDSNQPQHF.

V usage is TRBV2 and J usage is TRBJ1-5; D unclear. The V end was cut by 6 bases, the J end by 7 bases, with 10 bases between. The CDR3 spans 12 residues. Germline assignment: CDR1 SNHLY and CDR2 FYNNEI. CDR3 in DNA: TGTGCCAGCAGGGACTTATCACAGCCCCAGCATTTT. Translated, it gives CASRDLSQPQHF.

V is TRBV4-3 and J is TRBJ2-3; 8 nucleotides line up with TRBD2. Per the germline V gene, CDR1 is LGHNA and CDR2 is YSLEER. Unmatched junction bases numbered 10, after V lost 4 bases and J lost 4 bases. The CDR3 extends over 16 amino acids. The CDR3 nucleotides read TGCGCCAGCAGCCCGGGAGGAGCGGGGGAAGCAGATACGCAGTATTTT. Protein product: CASSPGGAGEADTQYF.

Only a few counts were recorded for this clone. The chain joins TRBV3-1 (or the pseudogene TRBV3-2) to TRBJ1-5; D may be TRBD1 (5 bases). Trimming took off 6 bases at V and 1 base at J, with 16 bases between the two ends. Germline V gene sequence: CDR1 LGHDT, CDR2 YNNKEL (reference sequence). The CDR3 contains 16 residues. The CDR3 sequence: CASRIVRGRSNQPQHF. CDR3 in DNA: TGTGCCAGCAGAATTGTAAGGGGCAGAAGCAATCAGCCCCAGCATTTT.

The V and J genes are TRBV19 and TRBJ1-6; a possible D gene is TRBD1 (6 bases). CDR3 length: 13 amino acids. CDR1 and CDR2 from the germline V gene are LNHDA and SQIVND (reference sequence). V was cut by 6 bases and J by 5 bases, with 8 bases left in between. The CDR3 region has the DNA TGTGCCAGTAGGGACAGCCATAATTCACCCCTCCACTTT. Amino acids: CASRDSHNSPLHF.

This rearrangement joins TRBV7-9 to TRBJ2-1, with 9 bases aligning to TRBD1. The CDR3 has 16 residues. Per germline, CDR1 SEHNR and CDR2 FQNEAQ (reference sequence). The V gene end was trimmed by 0 bases and the J gene end by 2 bases; junction bases not matched to a gene: 2. The CDR3 is CASSLAWDRAYNEQFF. CDR3 bases: TGTGCCAGCAGCTTAGCGTGGGACAGGGCCTACAATGAGCAGTTCTTC.

This chain links TRBV7-9 with TRBJ2-7, with 8 bases matching TRBD1. The junction had 9 bases not matched to a gene; V was cut back by 4 bases and J by 7 bases. Germline V gene sequence: CDR1 SEHNR, CDR2 FQNEAQ (reference sequence). The CDR3 totals 14 residues. This CDR3 is CASSSPDRVGEQYF. In DNA form, the CDR3 reads TGTGCCAGCAGCTCTCCGGACAGGGTGGGGGAGCAGTACTTC.

This chain links TRBV27 with TRBJ2-1; TRBD1 is a possible D gene (5 bases). There are 14 residues in the CDR3. Germline assignment: CDR1 MNHEY and CDR2 SMNVEV (reference sequence). Between the trimmed V and J ends, which lost 7 bases and 7 bases, there was a span of 17 bases. CDR3 nucleotides: TGTGCCAGCAAGCCGGCCAGGGTTGTAAATGAGCAGTTCTTC. Encoded protein: CASKPARVVNEQFF.

This sequence joins TRBV28 and TRBJ2-5, with 11 bases matching TRBD1. Losses at the gene ends were 1 base for V and 6 bases for J; bases not matched to a gene: 4. CDR1 and CDR2 from the germline V gene are MDHEN and SYDVKM. CDR3 length: 15 residues. As DNA, the CDR3 is TGTGCCAGCAGTTTATTGGGGACAGGGGGAAAGACCCAGTACTTC. Protein sequence: CASSLLGTGGKTQYF. Drawing the rest from reference TRBV28 and TRBJ2-5, the complete variable domain is DVKVTQSSRYLVKRTGEKVFLECVQDMDHENMFWYRQDPGLGLRLIYFSYDVKMKEKGDIPEGYSVSREKKERFSLILESASTNQTSMYLCASSLLGTGGKTQYFGPGTRLLVL.

In this sample, this clone turned up a few times. This sequence joins TRBV7-2 and TRBJ1-1; TRBD1 matches at 9 bases. V dropped 5 bases and J dropped 1; count of bases not matched to a gene: 5. This CDR3 comprises 15 residues. Germline V gene data show CDR1 as SGHTA and CDR2 as FQGNSA. CDR3 bases: TGTGCCAGCAGCGGGAGGACAGGGGCGAACACTGAAGCTTTCTTT. Translation gives CASSGRTGANTEAFF.

This chain joins TRBV6-2 or TRBV6-3 and TRBJ2-1; D unresolved. With 1 base removed from V and 8 bases from J, the gap between germline ends came to 15 bases. There are 15 residues in the CDR3. Germline V lookup: CDR1 MNHEY, CDR2 SVGEGT. CDR3 in amino acids: CASSYFRALRYEQFF. CDR3 in DNA: TGTGCCAGCAGTTACTTTCGAGCCTTGAGGTATGAGCAGTTCTTC.